These 14 T cell receptor beta chains share one sample of origin, sequenced in a study of monozygotic twins with inflammatory bowel disease. TCRdb re-called the 5' RACE reads and gives one entry per CDR3 protein, without DNA. The specimen's table records about 380,000 distinct CDR3 sequences. The specimen sequenced was blood. These receptors were obtained from a human donor with ulcerative colitis or Crohn's disease, or a healthy co-twin of an affected twin (not recorded which).

V and J are TRBV4-1 and TRBJ2-2; TCRdb calls TRBD2, which cannot be checked without DNA. The CDR3 has 17 residues. CDR1 MGHRA and CDR2 YSYEKL come from the germline V gene. The CDR3 loop reads CASTGLAGGRNTGELFF.

J is TRBJ1-1 and V is TRBV27; TCRdb indicates TRBD1, and absent DNA this call remains unverified. Germline lookup yields CDR1 MNHEY and CDR2 SMNVEV (reference sequence). The CDR3 loop spans 14 amino acids. This CDR3 is CASSLRRVATEAFF.

The V gene is TRBV2, the J gene TRBJ2-5; TCRdb designates TRBD1, a call that cannot be tested without DNA. The CDR3 totals 14 residues. CDR1 is SNHLY and CDR2 is FYNNEI in the germline V gene. This CDR3 is CASSDPGQPETQYF.

The gene calls are TRBV5-1 and TRBJ1-1; checking the TCRdb D call of TRBD1 is not possible without DNA. CDR1 and CDR2 (germline): SGHRS, YFSETQ. There are 15 residues in the CDR3. CDR3 loop: CASSLLTTGNGEAFF.

The chain couples TRBV5-4 to TRBJ2-1; as DNA is missing, the TRBD1 call by TCRdb cannot be tested. This CDR3 spans 15 amino acids. The germline V gene encodes CDR1 SGHNT and CDR2 YYREEE (reference sequence). The chain's CDR3 is CASSLSLAGPNEQFF.

The gene calls are TRBV18 and TRBJ2-3; TCRdb outputs TRBD2, but without DNA this stays unchecked. Germline V gives CDR1 KGHSH, CDR2 LQKENI. The CDR3 has 17 amino acids. CDR3 amino acids: CASSPNFAGIGTDTQYF.

This chain connects TRBV7-2 to TRBJ2-7; TCRdb designates TRBD2, a call that cannot be tested without DNA. Germline CDR1 reads SGHTA; CDR2 reads FQGNSA. The CDR3 is made up of 13 amino acids. This chain's CDR3 is CASRASGSGEQYF.

The CDR3 spells CASSLGDYYYEQYF. The chain is built from TRBV7-8 and TRBJ2-7; the D call from TCRdb, TRBD2, cannot be confirmed without DNA. The CDR3 consists of 14 residues. Looked up from germline, CDR1 is SGHVS and CDR2 is FQNEAQ.

V gene TRBV3-1 combines with J gene TRBJ2-7. The CDR3 spans 14 residues. Germline V gene data show CDR1 as LGHDT and CDR2 as YNNKEL (reference sequence). This chain's CDR3 is CASSQDRVAHEQYF.

The chain is built from TRBV9 and TRBJ2-5; there is no DNA to check the TCRdb D call of TRBD1. CDR1 and CDR2 from the germline V gene are SGDLS and YYNGEE. The CDR3 contains 15 residues. The chain's CDR3 is CASSVRGETQETQYF.

This sequence joins TRBV27 and TRBJ1-1; TCRdb calls TRBD1, which cannot be checked without DNA. Germline assignment: CDR1 MNHEY and CDR2 SMNVEV (reference sequence). CDR3 length equals 15 residues. This chain's CDR3 is CASSSPGQGGTEAFF.

The chain has TRBV11-2 and TRBJ2-1. The CDR3 has 14 amino acids. Germline V CDR1 and CDR2: SGHAT, FQNNGV. CDR3 sequence reads: CASRSQADYNEQFF.

V gene TRBV6-5 combines with J gene TRBJ1-2; TCRdb indicates TRBD1, and absent DNA this call remains unverified. CDR1 and CDR2 from the germline V gene are MNHEY and SVGAGI. The CDR3 sequence is 15 residues long. CDR3 protein: CASSPLGTGDRGYTF.

The chain combines TRBV5-4 with TRBJ2-5; TCRdb's D call of TRBD1 is untestable without DNA. The germline V gene has CDR1 SGHNT and CDR2 YYREEE (reference sequence). This CDR3 comprises 15 residues. CDR3 sequence reads: CASSTPTGVAETQYF.